This T cell receptor (beta chain) was identified in a study of blood T cell repertoires in COVID-19. About the study: The United States, Italy and Spain supplied acute and convalescent COVID-19 samples. T cells, B-cell-depleted T cells, or PBMCs provided the cDNA or gDNA that served as material.

This CDR3 is 15 amino acids long. Trimming stripped 5 bases from V and 0 bases from J, with 14 bases between. The germline V gene encodes CDR1 MDHEN and CDR2 SYDVKM. The assay was immunoSEQ multiplex PCR, and TCRdb's table has in-frame clones only and misses some. The data hold 110,000 to 150,000 clones, with approximately 91% observed a single time. Sequencing was carried out using peripheral blood. The clonotype was recovered from a man between 65 and 79 years old with acute or convalescent COVID-19. The chain combines TRBV28 with TRBJ2-7; D ambiguous. The CDR3 protein is CASSTATANSYEQYF. CDR3 in DNA: TGTGCCAGCAGTACGGCTACAGCAAACTCCTACGAGCAGTACTTC. The variable domain in full, completed from reference TRBV28 and TRBJ2-7, reads DVKVTQSSRYLVKRTGEKVFLECVQDMDHENMFWYRQDPGLGLRLIYFSYDVKMKEKGDIPEGYSVSREKKERFSLILESASTNQTSMYLCASSTATANSYEQYFGPGTRLTVT.